These 27 T cell receptor beta chains were all obtained from the same sample, sequenced in a study of blood T cells in healthy people across ages. A J-beta primer mix and a sample-barcoded 5' primer were used in a second PCR of about 6 to 12 cycles. TCRdb called the 5' RACE reads again in MiXCR, with one record for every CDR3 protein. The sample includes 850,000 to 1,000,000 distinct CDR3 sequences, about 48% seen only once; the top ten take 13%. The sequenced material came from blood. These receptors came from a man younger than 45 in good health.

This clonotype was seen only a few times. The J gene is TRBJ1-5, the V gene TRBV24-1, with a possible D match to TRBD1 (6 bases). Between the trimmed V and J ends, which lost 2 bases and 0 bases, there was a span of 10 bases. Germline V CDR1 and CDR2: KGHDR, SFDVKD. The CDR3 is 16 residues long. DNA for the CDR3: TGTGCCACCAGTGATTCGGACAGATATAGCAATCAGCCCCAGCATTTT. Amino acids: CATSDSDRYSNQPQHF.

The rearrangement links TRBV20-1 to TRBJ1-5; no definite D call. The V gene's germline CDR1 is DFQATT and CDR2 SNEGSKA (reference sequence). Trimming removed 3 bases at V and 0 bases at J, with 18 bases between. The CDR3 consists of 17 residues. The CDR3 DNA follows: TGCAGTGCTAGTTCGGCGGCAGGAGAGTATAGCAATCAGCCCCAGCATTTT. It yields the protein CSASSAAGEYSNQPQHF.

This clonotype was counted between two and nine times. The chain is built from TRBV3-1 and TRBJ2-1; 10 bases map to TRBD1. The CDR3 runs to 16 residues. V was pared by 1 base and J by 7 bases, with 7 bases of the junction left unmatched. CDR1 is LGHDT, CDR2 YNNKEL, per germline (reference sequence). CDR3 DNA sequence: TGTGCCAGCAGCCAAGCGACAGGGGGCGCGGGAAATGAGCAGTTCTTC. Translation: CASSQATGGAGNEQFF.

The chain uses TRBV25-1 and TRBJ2-3; 7 positions agree with TRBD2. Germline trimming cut 5 bases from V and 2 bases from J; bases unmatched to any gene: 19. Germline V gene lookup returns CDR1 MGHDK and CDR2 SYGVNS. The CDR3 is made up of 19 amino acids. In DNA, the CDR3 is TGTGCCAGCAGTTCCTCAAGGGCTAGCGGAGGGGCATACACAGATACGCAGTATTTT. Protein: CASSSSRASGGAYTDTQYF.

This clonotype was detected ten times or more. A junction boundary mismatches the germline segment, possibly from a read error. The V call is TRBV12-3 or TRBV12-4, the J call TRBJ2-7, with D tentatively TRBD2 (5 bases). This CDR3 has 14 amino acids. The chain's CDR3 is CASSLGGPSYEQYF. In DNA, the CDR3 is TGTGCCAGCAGCTTAGGAGGACCATCCTACGAGCAGTACTTC.

This chain joins TRBV12-3 or TRBV12-4 and TRBJ2-7; D possibly corresponds to TRBD2 (6 bases). Trimming left V 6 bases short and J 7 bases short, with 16 bases between. The length of the CDR3 is 13 residues. CDR3 DNA: TGTGCCAGCAGAGTCTCCGCGGGGAATGAGCAGTACTTC. This encodes CASRVSAGNEQYF.

V is TRBV12-3 or TRBV12-4 and J is TRBJ1-2, with 8 positions matching TRBD1. The V gene end was trimmed by 5 bases and the J gene end by 8 bases; junction bases not matched to a gene: 10. The length of the CDR3 is 14 residues. The CDR3 sequence is CASSPLTGVEGYTF. In DNA form, the CDR3 reads TGTGCCAGCAGTCCCCTGACAGGGGTTGAGGGCTACACCTTC.

This clonotype was detected a few times. V gene TRBV29-1 combines with J gene TRBJ1-6, with D unclear. The CDR3 runs 13 residues. Germline CDR1 and CDR2: SQVTM and ANQGSEA. V lost 4 bases to trimming and J lost 10 bases, with 14 bases between them. CDR3 in DNA: TGCAGCGTTGGACGGGAACTTGGGTCACCCCTCCACTTT. This codes for CSVGRELGSPLHF.

The chain employs TRBV3-1 and TRBJ2-1; D not certain. The germline gives CDR1 LGHDT, CDR2 YNNKEL (reference sequence). Trimming pared 0 bases from V and 0 bases from J, leaving 9 bases between. This CDR3 is 16 amino acids long. CDR3 sequence (DNA): TGTGCCAGCAGCCAAGAGACGTGGGACTCCTACAATGAGCAGTTCTTC. Its translation: CASSQETWDSYNEQFF.

The chain employs TRBV4-1 and TRBJ2-5; 7 positions match TRBD1. Germline V gene lookup returns CDR1 MGHRA and CDR2 YSYEKL. Trimming cost V 5 bases and J 11 bases; bases outside gene matches: 17. This CDR3 has 15 amino acids. The chain's CDR3 is CASSSTDRDGNEQYF. The CDR3 bases are TGCGCCAGCAGCTCCACTGACAGGGATGGCAATGAGCAGTACTTC.

Written as DNA, the CDR3 is TGCAGTGCTAGCCAGGCAGCTCGGAACACTGAAGCTTTCTTT. It encodes CSASQAARNTEAFF. The V call is TRBV20-1, the J call TRBJ1-1; D gene unclear. Per germline, CDR1 DFQATT and CDR2 SNEGSKA (reference sequence). The CDR3 sequence is 14 residues long. Deletions cut 3 bases from V and 1 base from J, with 12 bases between.

The J gene is TRBJ2-3, the V gene TRBV25-1, with TRBD1 matching 9 bases. Germline V CDR1 and CDR2: MGHDK, SYGVNS. Trimming took 3 bases from V and 3 from J; bases not matched to a gene: 4. CDR3 size: 15 residues. This CDR3 is CASSDLQGATDTQYF. CDR3 nucleotide sequence: TGTGCCAGCAGTGATTTACAGGGGGCGACAGATACGCAGTATTTT.

The CDR3 loop reads CASSFVGQGRETQYF. The CDR3 coding sequence is TGTGCCAGCAGCTTCGTTGGACAGGGTAGAGAGACCCAGTACTTC. The rearrangement joins TRBV7-9 to TRBJ2-7; 8 bases align to TRBD1. The better agreement between TRBJ2-5 and the DNA end casts doubt on the J call. Germline CDR1 is SEHNR and CDR2 is FQNEAQ (reference sequence). This CDR3 region has 15 residues.

This clonotype was found many times. The rearrangement uses TRBV28 and TRBJ1-1, with TRBD1 matching over 7 bases. Trimming cost V 4 bases and J 1 base; bases outside gene matches: 3. Germline V gene data show CDR1 as MDHEN and CDR2 as SYDVKM. CDR3 length: 14 amino acids. The CDR3 region is CASSSTGRNTEAFF. The CDR3 nucleotides are TGTGCCAGCAGTTCGACAGGGAGGAACACTGAAGCTTTCTTT. The whole variable domain, filled in from reference TRBV28 and TRBJ1-1, reads DVKVTQSSRYLVKRTGEKVFLECVQDMDHENMFWYRQDPGLGLRLIYFSYDVKMKEKGDIPEGYSVSREKKERFSLILESASTNQTSMYLCASSSTGRNTEAFFGQGTRLTVV.

This clonotype was found a few times. V and J are TRBV6-5 and TRBJ1-2; 9 positions agree with TRBD1. V gave up 6 bases and J gave up 3 bases; unmatched junction bases: 8. This CDR3 contains 15 residues. Germline V CDR1 and CDR2: MNHEY, SVGAGI. As DNA, the CDR3 is TGTGCCAGCAGCTCTCAAGGGACAGGGCACTATGGCTACACCTTC. Amino acid sequence: CASSSQGTGHYGYTF.

This clonotype appeared many times. This rearrangement joins TRBV7-2 to TRBJ1-5; D uncertain. The CDR3 runs 13 residues. Trimming left V 5 bases short and J 4 bases short, with 9 bases between. The germline V gene has CDR1 SGHTA and CDR2 FQGNSA. The CDR3 is CASSPNLNQPQHF. As DNA, the CDR3 is TGTGCCAGCAGCCCCAATCTTAATCAGCCCCAGCATTTT.

This clonotype was seen only a few times. The chain employs TRBV2 and TRBJ2-1; 12 nucleotides agree with TRBD2. Per germline, CDR1 SNHLY and CDR2 FYNNEI. This CDR3 region has 18 residues. V lost 5 bases and J lost 3; bases outside the gene matches: 11. The CDR3 sequence is CASSSPGASGGVYNEQFF. For the CDR3, the DNA is TGTGCCAGCAGTTCCCCTGGGGCTAGCGGGGGGGTCTACAATGAGCAGTTCTTC.

V gene TRBV25-1 combines with J gene TRBJ2-5, with D tentatively TRBD1 (5 bases). The end of the DNA aligns better with TRBJ2-7, so the J call may be wrong. Germline CDR1 MGHDK, CDR2 SYGVNS. CDR3 size: 12 residues. The CDR3 DNA reads TGTGCCAGCAGTGGACACAGGTACGAGCAGTACTTC. This codes for CASSGHRYEQYF.

The rearrangement joins TRBV5-6 to TRBJ2-1; D possibly corresponds to TRBD1 (5 bases). CDR1 is SGHDT, CDR2 YYEEEE, per germline. With 0 bases removed from V and 8 bases from J, the gap between germline ends came to 18 bases. The CDR3 is 16 amino acids. Here the CDR3 reads CASSLVGQGSFDEQFF. CDR3 bases: TGTGCCAGCAGCTTGGTCGGGCAGGGTAGCTTCGATGAGCAGTTCTTC.

This clonotype occurred many times. V and J are TRBV7-4 and TRBJ2-7; possible D gene TRBD2, 6 bases. V was cut by 1 base and J by 2 bases, with 18 bases left in between. CDR1 is SGHVT and CDR2 is SQSDAQ in the germline V gene. The CDR3 sequence is 17 residues long. CDR3 nucleotides: TGTGCCAGCAGCTTAGAACGGGACGGGCTAGCGCCCTACGAGCAGTACTTC. Its protein product is CASSLERDGLAPYEQYF.

J is TRBJ2-5 and V is TRBV7-2; 7 bases are a match to TRBD1. Germline loops: CDR1 SGHTA, CDR2 FQGNSA. The CDR3 runs to 14 residues. The junction had 10 bases not matched to a gene; V was cut back by 1 base and J by 11 bases. The CDR3: CASSLGRTGNLQYF. The CDR3 DNA reads TGTGCCAGCAGCTTAGGGCGGACAGGAAACCTTCAGTACTTC. The full variable domain, completed using reference TRBV7-2 and TRBJ2-5, is GAGVSQSPSNKVTEKGKDVELRCDPISGHTALYWYRQSLGQGLEFLIYFQGNSAPDKSGLPSDRFSAERTGGSVSTLTIQRTQQEDSAVYLCASSLGRTGNLQYFGPGTRLLVL.

V is TRBV5-1 and J is TRBJ1-1; the D is unclear. The CDR3 sequence is 12 residues long. V was pared by 2 bases and J by 10 bases, with 12 bases between. CDR1 SGHRS and CDR2 YFSETQ come from the germline V gene. The chain's CDR3 is CASSLLRARAFF. Here the CDR3 DNA reads TGCGCCAGCAGCTTATTGAGGGCGAGAGCTTTCTTT.

This clonotype was detected only a few times. This chain connects TRBV12-3 or TRBV12-4 to TRBJ2-3; TRBD2 is a possible D gene (7 bases). The CDR3 consists of 19 residues. V lost 3 bases and J lost 2, with 24 bases in between. Written as DNA, the CDR3 is TGTGCCAGCAGTTTTCCTAGGGACGGGGGGCGAAACCCCACAGATACGCAGTATTTT. Its protein is CASSFPRDGGRNPTDTQYF.

The chain employs TRBV7-9 and TRBJ1-4, with D tentatively TRBD1 (5 bases). The CDR3 runs to 14 residues. Germline V CDR1 and CDR2: SEHNR, FQNEAQ (reference sequence). V was shortened by 6 bases and J by 7 bases, with 15 bases between the two germline ends. As DNA, the CDR3 is TGTGCCAGCAGGTCGGACGGAGGGGCTGAAAAACTGTTTTTT. Amino acids: CASRSDGGAEKLFF. The full variable domain, its missing parts supplied by reference TRBV7-9 and TRBJ1-4, is DTGVSQNPRHKITKRGQNVTFRCDPISEHNRLYWYRQTLGQGPEFLTYFQNEAQLEKSRLLSDRFSAERPKGSFSTLEIQRTEQGDSAMYLCASRSDGGAEKLFFGSGTQLSVL.

The V and J genes are TRBV27 and TRBJ2-7; D tentatively reads TRBD1 or TRBD2 (5 bases each). The V gene's germline CDR1 is MNHEY and CDR2 SMNVEV (reference sequence). Deletions cut 8 bases from V and 3 bases from J, with 17 bases between. The CDR3 has 14 amino acids. The CDR3 coding sequence is TGTGCCAGCCGGATCGGGACGGATCTCTACGAGCAGTACTTC. Its protein product is CASRIGTDLYEQYF.

The chain combines TRBV7-2 with TRBJ1-2; D remains unclear. V lost 5 bases, J lost 2 bases, and 12 bases lay in between. The length of the CDR3 is 14 residues. Germline V gene sequence: CDR1 SGHTA, CDR2 FQGNSA. The CDR3 reads CASSPTRGNYGYTF. In DNA form, the CDR3 reads TGTGCCAGCAGCCCGACGAGAGGAAACTATGGCTACACCTTC.

This clonotype was seen many times. It may be a read error: a sequence one base away is much more abundant. The J gene is TRBJ2-5, the V gene TRBV4-3, with D possibly being TRBD1 (5 bases). Trimming pared 0 bases from V and 1 base from J, leaving 12 bases between. The CDR3 loop spans 16 amino acids. The germline gives CDR1 LGHNA, CDR2 YSLEER. The CDR3 loop reads CASSQDGASPQETQYF. CDR3 coding DNA: TGCGCCAGCAGCCAAGATGGGGCAAGCCCCCAAGAGACCCAGTACTTC.